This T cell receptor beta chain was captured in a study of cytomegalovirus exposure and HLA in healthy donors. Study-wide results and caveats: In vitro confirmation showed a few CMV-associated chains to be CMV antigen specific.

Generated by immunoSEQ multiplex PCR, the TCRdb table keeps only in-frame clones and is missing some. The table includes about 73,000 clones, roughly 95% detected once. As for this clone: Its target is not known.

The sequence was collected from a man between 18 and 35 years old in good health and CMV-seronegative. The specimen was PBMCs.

DNA for the CDR3: TGTGCCAGCAGTCAACCCACGCTACTAGCGGGGGGCCACAATGAGCAGTTCTTC. Translated: CASSQPTLLAGGHNEQFF. V and J are TRBV27 and TRBJ2-1; TRBD2 aligns across 12 bases. The CDR3 is 18 amino acids. Germline trimming cut 5 bases from V and 5 bases from J; bases unmatched to any gene: 13. Per the germline V gene, CDR1 is MNHEY and CDR2 is SMNVEV (reference sequence).